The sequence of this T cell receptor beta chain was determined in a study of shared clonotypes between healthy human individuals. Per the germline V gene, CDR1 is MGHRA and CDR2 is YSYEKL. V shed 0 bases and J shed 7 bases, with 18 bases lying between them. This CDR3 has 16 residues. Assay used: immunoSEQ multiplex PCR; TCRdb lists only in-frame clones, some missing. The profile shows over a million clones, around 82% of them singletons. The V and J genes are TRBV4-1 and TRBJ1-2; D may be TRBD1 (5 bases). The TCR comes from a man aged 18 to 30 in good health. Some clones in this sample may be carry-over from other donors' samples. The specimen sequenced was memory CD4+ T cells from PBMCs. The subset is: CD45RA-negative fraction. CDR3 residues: CASSQDGRGLVRGYTF. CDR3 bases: TGCGCCAGCAGCCAAGATGGGAGGGGACTGGTTCGTGGCTACACCTTC.